This TCR beta chain originates from a study of blood T cell repertoires in COVID-19. Study-wide background: COVID-19 samples collected from the United States, Italy and Spain covered acute and convalescent phases. Sources were T cells, B-cell-depleted T cells, or PBMCs; the material itself was cDNA or gDNA.

Germline CDR1 reads LGHNA; CDR2 reads YSLEER. There are 13 residues in the CDR3. The V and J ends lost 0 bases and 7 bases respectively, with 7 bases between them. Authors' methods: Reference gene primer amplification in the assay estimated nucleated cell counts. Only in-frame clones appear in the TCRdb table, and some are missing; sequencing was by immunoSEQ multiplex PCR. V and J calls plus clone size are reproduced from that table; the DNA served to infer D and trimming. The table has roughly 60,000 clones, roughly 88% seen once. Seattle enrolled patients during active infection and tracked them longitudinally. This clone has a handful of counts.

The material sequenced was peripheral blood. The V and J genes are TRBV4-3 and TRBJ1-5; D remains unclear. The TCR comes from a man aged 25 to 45 with COVID-19, enrolled during active disease. The CDR3 DNA reads TGCGCCAGCAGCCAAGAGCTGGGCCAGCCCCAGCATTTT. It codes for CASSQELGQPQHF.